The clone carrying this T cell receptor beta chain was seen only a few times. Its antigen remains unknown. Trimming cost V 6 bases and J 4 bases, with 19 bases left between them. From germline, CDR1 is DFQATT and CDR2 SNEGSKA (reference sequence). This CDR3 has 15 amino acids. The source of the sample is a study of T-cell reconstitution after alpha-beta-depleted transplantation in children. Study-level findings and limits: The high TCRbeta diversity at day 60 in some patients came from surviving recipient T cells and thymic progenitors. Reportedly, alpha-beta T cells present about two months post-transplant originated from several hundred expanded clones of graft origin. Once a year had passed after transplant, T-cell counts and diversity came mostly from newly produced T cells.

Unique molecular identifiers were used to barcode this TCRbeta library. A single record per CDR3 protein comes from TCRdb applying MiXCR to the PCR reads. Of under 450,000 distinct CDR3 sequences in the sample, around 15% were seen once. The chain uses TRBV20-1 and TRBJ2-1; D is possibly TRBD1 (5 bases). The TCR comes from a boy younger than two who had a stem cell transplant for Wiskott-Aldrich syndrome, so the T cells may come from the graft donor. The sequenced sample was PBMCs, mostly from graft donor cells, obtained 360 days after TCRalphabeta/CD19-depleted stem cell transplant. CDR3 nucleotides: TGCAGTGCCCAGGGTGGACCCCTCGGGTACAATGAGCAGTTCTTC. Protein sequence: CSAQGGPLGYNEQFF.